Listed here are 18 T cell receptor beta chains from one sample, sequenced in a study of T cell responses to AZD1222 COVID-19 vaccine. Libraries were prepared by immunoSEQ multiplex PCR; TCRdb keeps only in-frame clonotypes and omits some of them. The table lists some 110,000 clones, 80% to 90% of them singletons. The sample was peripheral blood, taken on day 0 of AZD1222 vaccination. All receptors come from an adult in good health.

The V gene is TRBV7-2, the J gene TRBJ1-2, with D perhaps TRBD1 (5 bases). The V and J ends lost 3 bases and 4 bases respectively, with 15 bases between them. Looked up from germline, CDR1 is SGHTA and CDR2 is FQGNSA. The length of the CDR3 is 15 residues. Here the CDR3 DNA reads TGTGCCAGCAGCTTGACCTGGACATCGGGCTATGGCTACACCTTC. Its protein is CASSLTWTSGYGYTF.

This clone was detected only once. This chain connects TRBV12-3 or TRBV12-4 to TRBJ1-4; TRBD1 matches at 9 bases. J was trimmed by 5 bases and V by 6 bases; bases with no gene match: 1. The CDR3 loop spans 13 amino acids. In DNA form, the CDR3 reads TGTGCCAGCAGACAGGGGGCAAATGAAAAACTGTTTTTT. This encodes CASRQGANEKLFF.

The rearrangement joins TRBV11-2 to TRBJ2-4, with 8 nucleotides matching TRBD2. The germline gives CDR1 SGHAT, CDR2 FQNNGV. V lost 7 bases to trimming and J lost 9 bases; unmatched junction nucleotides: 14. This CDR3 has 15 residues. The CDR3: CASISLGGALGIQYF. In nucleotides, the CDR3 is TGTGCCAGCATCTCACTCGGGGGGGCGTTAGGCATTCAGTACTTC.

The chain joins TRBV4-1 to TRBJ2-7; D is perhaps TRBD2 (5 bases). The germline gives CDR1 MGHRA, CDR2 YSYEKL. The V end lost 5 bases, the J end lost 5 bases, and 19 bases lay between the germline ends. The CDR3 length is 15 residues. This CDR3 reads CASSFRPGIWDEQYF. The CDR3 DNA reads TGCGCCAGCAGCTTTCGTCCGGGAATCTGGGACGAGCAGTACTTC.

J is TRBJ1-3 and V is TRBV5-4; D ambiguous. This CDR3 contains 14 residues. Germline CDR1 reads SGHNT; CDR2 reads YYREEE (reference sequence). V was trimmed by 0 bases and J by 4 bases, leaving 8 bases between them. CDR3 loop: CASSLEGTGNTIYF. The CDR3 DNA sequence: TGTGCCAGCAGCTTGGAGGGTACAGGAAACACCATATATTTT.

V usage is TRBV9 and J usage is TRBJ1-1; no reliable D call. The CDR3 consists of 14 residues. CDR1 and CDR2 from the germline V gene are SGDLS and YYNGEE. V shed 0 bases and J shed 3 bases, with 9 bases lying between them. CDR3 loop: CASSVGGKDTEAFF. The CDR3 bases are TGTGCCAGCAGCGTAGGGGGTAAAGACACTGAAGCTTTCTTT.

The chain links TRBV30 to TRBJ2-7; 7 positions match TRBD1. Germline CDR1 reads GTSNPN; CDR2 reads SVGIG (reference sequence). V lost 3 bases to trimming and J lost 6 bases; unmatched junction nucleotides: 8. The CDR3 sequence is 13 residues long. The CDR3 here is CAWSGQVFAEQYF. Written as DNA, the CDR3 is TGTGCCTGGAGCGGACAGGTCTTCGCCGAGCAGTACTTC.

This clone was seen once. The J gene is TRBJ2-2, the V gene TRBV3-1 (or the pseudogene TRBV3-2); 8 bases match TRBD2. The junction had 7 bases not matched to a gene; V was cut back by 4 bases and J by 3 bases. The germline CDR1 and CDR2 sequences are LGHDT and YNNKEL (reference sequence). The CDR3 consists of 16 residues. The chain's CDR3 is CASSPGGTTYTGELFF. In DNA, the CDR3 is TGTGCCAGCAGCCCGGGGGGGACTACCTACACCGGGGAGCTGTTTTTT.

The chain employs TRBV9 and TRBJ2-7; no firm D call. Germline V CDR1 and CDR2: SGDLS, YYNGEE. The CDR3 totals 14 residues. V was shortened by 2 bases and J by 4 bases, with 13 bases between the two germline ends. CDR3 amino acids: CASSVNSSPYEQYF. DNA for the CDR3: TGTGCCAGCAGCGTCAACTCCTCACCATACGAGCAGTACTTC.

The V call is TRBV10-3, the J call TRBJ2-5; perhaps TRBD1 as D (6 bases). Germline V gene data show CDR1 as ENHRY and CDR2 as SYGVKD. The CDR3 extends over 12 amino acids. V lost 6 bases and J 5 bases, leaving 10 bases between the germline ends. CDR3 DNA sequence: TGTGCCATCAGCTTGCAGGGGGAGACCCAGTACTTC. This gives the protein CAISLQGETQYF.

The gene calls are TRBV12-3 or TRBV12-4 and TRBJ2-2; D gene uncertain. V was trimmed by 3 bases and J by 3 bases, leaving 5 bases between them. The CDR3 sequence is 13 residues long. For the CDR3, the DNA is TGTGCCAGCAGTTTGAGTCACACCGGGGAGCTGTTTTTT. Protein product: CASSLSHTGELFF.

The V call is TRBV10-1, the J call TRBJ1-1, with TRBD1 as a possible D gene (5 bases). Germline CDR1 reads WNHNN; CDR2 reads SYGVQD (reference sequence). The CDR3 is 17 residues long. V was cut by 3 bases and J by 7 bases, with 24 bases left in between. The CDR3 reads CASSDYKSGTRGDEAFF. The CDR3 nucleotides read TGCGCCAGCAGTGATTACAAATCCGGGACGCGGGGAGATGAAGCTTTCTTT.

The chain links TRBV5-1 to TRBJ2-1; 11 bases are a match to TRBD2. CDR3 length: 19 amino acids. Germline assignment: CDR1 SGHRS and CDR2 YFSETQ. After removal of 2 bases from V and 3 bases from J, the junction contained 13 bases not matched to a gene. In DNA form, the CDR3 reads TGCGCCAGCAGCTTAAGGGGGACTAGCGGAAGTAGCATCTACAATGAGCAGTTCTTC. Translation: CASSLRGTSGSSIYNEQFF.

The chain employs TRBV18 and TRBJ2-2, with 9 bases matching TRBD1. The germline CDR1 and CDR2 sequences are KGHSH and LQKENI. Trimming at V came to 2 bases and at J to 3 bases, leaving 10 bases not matched to a gene. CDR3 length: 18 amino acids. The CDR3 is CASSPFVLGQGDTGELFF. CDR3 nucleotides: TGTGCCAGCTCACCATTTGTCTTGGGACAGGGAGACACCGGGGAGCTGTTTTTT.

The chain is built from TRBV19 and TRBJ2-2, with D hard to call. The V gene's germline CDR1 is LNHDA and CDR2 SQIVND (reference sequence). This CDR3 contains 12 residues. With 5 bases removed from V and 4 bases from J, the gap between germline ends came to 5 bases. The CDR3 region is CASSVRTGELFF. CDR3 DNA: TGTGCCAGTAGTGTCCGCACCGGGGAGCTGTTTTTT.

The V call is TRBV4-1, the J call TRBJ1-4; TRBD1 might be the D (5 bases). The V gene's germline CDR1 is MGHRA and CDR2 YSYEKL. CDR3 length: 14 residues. V was cut by 5 bases and J by 0 bases, with 7 bases left in between. The CDR3 region has the DNA TGCGCCAGCAGCTCAGGGTCAACTAATGAAAAACTGTTTTTT. Translating it yields CASSSGSTNEKLFF.

J is TRBJ1-6 and V is TRBV19, with 7 bases that match TRBD1. Germline V gene data show CDR1 as LNHDA and CDR2 as SQIVND (reference sequence). The J segment lost 8 bases and the V segment lost 3 bases, leaving 4 bases of the junction unmatched. The CDR3 spans 14 residues. The CDR3 protein is CASSIDRVDSPLHF. The CDR3 nucleotides read TGTGCCAGTAGTATCGACAGGGTGGATTCACCCCTCCACTTT.

This chain links TRBV27 with TRBJ2-7, with TRBD1 matching 8 bases. V shed 2 bases, J shed 2 bases, and the junction held 5 bases outside the gene matches. CDR1 is MNHEY and CDR2 is SMNVEV in the germline V gene (reference sequence). The length of the CDR3 is 15 residues. Written as DNA, the CDR3 is TGTGCCAGCAGTTTACATGGACAGGGAACCTACGAGCAGTACTTC. Amino acids: CASSLHGQGTYEQYF.